This entry lists 21 T cell receptor beta chains sequenced from one sample in a study of radiotherapy plus CTLA-4 blockade in lung cancer. Profiled with immunoSEQ multiplex PCR; TCRdb holds only in-frame clones, not every one. The sample has about 73,000 clones; around 90% are singletons. The specimen comprised peripheral blood, sampled from a patient treated with radiotherapy plus ipilimumab. The receptors derive from a human donor with non-small cell lung cancer that progressed on radiotherapy plus ipilimumab.

This clone was detected once. CDR3 loop: CASSQSANLIAGELFF. The CDR3 DNA sequence: TGCGCCAGCAGCCAATCGGCCAACCTTATCGCCGGGGAGCTGTTTTTT. The rearrangement joins TRBV4-1 to TRBJ2-2; D is uncertain. The CDR3 runs to 16 residues. The V end was cut by 2 bases, the J end by 6 bases, with 16 bases between. The germline gives CDR1 MGHRA, CDR2 YSYEKL.

J is TRBJ1-5 and V is TRBV6-1; D is ambiguous. There are 14 residues in the CDR3. Germline V lookup: CDR1 MNHNS, CDR2 SASEGT. V was shortened by 5 bases and J by 1 base, with 9 bases between the two germline ends. DNA for the CDR3: TGTGCCAGCAGTTCTGGTAAGAGCAATCAGCCCCAGCATTTT. Translating gives CASSSGKSNQPQHF.

This clone was observed a few times. V usage is TRBV6-1 and J usage is TRBJ1-5; D remains unclear. Germline CDR1 is MNHNS and CDR2 is SASEGT. CDR3 length: 14 amino acids. Trimming pared 1 base from V and 4 bases from J, leaving 8 bases between. The CDR3 spells CASSEVYRNQPQHF. The CDR3, as DNA: TGTGCCAGCAGTGAAGTTTATAGGAATCAGCCCCAGCATTTT.

The gene calls are TRBV7-9 and TRBJ2-1; 8 nucleotides line up with TRBD2. The ends lost 5 bases at V and 1 base at J; junction bases unmatched: 7. CDR3 length equals 16 residues. From germline, CDR1 is SEHNR and CDR2 FQNEAQ (reference sequence). The CDR3 sequence: CASSAGREVSYNEQFF. The CDR3 DNA sequence: TGTGCCAGCAGCGCAGGGCGGGAGGTATCCTACAATGAGCAGTTCTTC. Combining the CDR3 with reference TRBV7-9 and TRBJ2-1 gives the whole variable domain DTGVSQNPRHKITKRGQNVTFRCDPISEHNRLYWYRQTLGQGPEFLTYFQNEAQLEKSRLLSDRFSAERPKGSFSTLEIQRTEQGDSAMYLCASSAGREVSYNEQFFGPGTRLTVL.

J is TRBJ1-1 and V is TRBV20-1; TRBD1 might be the D (5 bases). The CDR3 is 10 amino acids. V lost 5 bases, J lost 7 bases, and 8 bases lay in between. Germline CDR1 is DFQATT and CDR2 is SNEGSKA (reference sequence). The chain's CDR3 is CSALGVEAFF. DNA for the CDR3: TGCAGTGCTTTGGGGGTTGAAGCTTTCTTT.

The genes are TRBV6-1 and TRBJ2-7; perhaps TRBD2 as D (6 bases). The CDR3 contains 14 residues. CDR1 is MNHNS and CDR2 is SASEGT in the germline V gene. Between the trimmed V and J ends, which lost 6 bases and 3 bases, there was a span of 15 bases. CDR3 DNA sequence: TGTGCCAGCAGCCGGTCGGAGGGTAACTACGAGCAGTACGTC. Residues: CASSRSEGNYEQYV.

The rearrangement links TRBV7-9 to TRBJ1-2; D call uncertain. Trimming left V 1 base short and J 1 base short, with 4 bases between. Germline CDR1 is SEHNR and CDR2 is FQNEAQ (reference sequence). The CDR3 runs 13 residues. CDR3 sequence reads: CASSLGDNYGYTF. CDR3 DNA sequence: TGTGCCAGCAGCTTAGGCGATAACTATGGCTACACCTTC.

The V gene is TRBV30, the J gene TRBJ2-1; D is ambiguous. Germline V gene lookup returns CDR1 GTSNPN and CDR2 SVGIG (reference sequence). V gave up 8 bases and J gave up 0 bases, with 11 bases separating them. The CDR3 has 13 amino acids. The CDR3 here is CAGRVPSYNEQFF. DNA for the CDR3: TGTGCCGGCCGGGTCCCCTCCTACAATGAGCAGTTCTTC.

The rearrangement links TRBV9 to TRBJ2-1, with 8 bases lining up with TRBD1. Germline V lookup: CDR1 SGDLS, CDR2 YYNGEE. The CDR3 totals 13 residues. V was pared by 1 base and J by 8 bases, with 2 bases of the junction left unmatched. The CDR3, as DNA: TGTGCCAGCAGCGTAAGGACAGGGTATGAGCAGTTCTTC. Amino acids: CASSVRTGYEQFF.

The table lists this clone with a count of one. The rearrangement links TRBV18 to TRBJ2-7; 9 bases agree with TRBD1. CDR1 is KGHSH and CDR2 is LQKENI in the germline V gene. CDR3 length: 14 amino acids. V was pared by 6 bases and J by 7 bases, with 10 bases of the junction left unmatched. CDR3 amino acids: CASSRLQGASEQYV. DNA of the CDR3: TGTGCCAGCTCGCGGCTACAGGGGGCGAGTGAGCAGTACGTC.

The sample holds one count of this clone. The rearrangement joins TRBV6-5 to TRBJ2-3; 9 bases fit TRBD1. This CDR3 contains 15 residues. Germline CDR1 reads MNHEY; CDR2 reads SVGAGI. The V gene end was trimmed by 6 bases and the J gene end by 2 bases; junction bases not matched to a gene: 6. The CDR3 reads CASSATGGDTDTQYF. CDR3 bases: TGTGCCAGCAGCGCGACAGGGGGGGACACAGATACGCAGTATTTT.

In the case of this clone: Other DNA sequences in the sample encode the same CDR3. The V and J genes are TRBV30 and TRBJ1-5; D gene ambiguous. Trimming shortened V by 0 bases and J by 3 bases, and 6 bases separated the two germline ends. The CDR3 has 13 residues. Germline values: CDR1 GTSNPN, CDR2 SVGIG (reference sequence). In DNA form, the CDR3 reads TGTGCCTGGAGTGTAGGTGTCAATCAGCCCCAGCATTTT. As protein: CAWSVGVNQPQHF.

The chain recombines TRBV6-1 with TRBJ2-1, with D unresolved. CDR3 size: 15 residues. The germline CDR1 and CDR2 sequences are MNHNS and SASEGT. V was trimmed by 4 bases and J by 0 bases, leaving 10 bases between them. The CDR3 nucleotides are TGTGCCAGCAGTGGACGGAAGAGCTCCTACAATGAGCAGTTCTTC. Translated, it gives CASSGRKSSYNEQFF.

The CDR3 reads CASGPFLDTGELFF. The CDR3 DNA follows: TGTGCCAGTGGGCCCTTCCTAGACACCGGGGAGCTGTTTTTT. The V gene is TRBV19, the J gene TRBJ2-2; D gene unclear. Trimming took off 8 bases at V and 3 bases at J, with 13 bases between the two ends. The CDR3 totals 14 residues. The germline CDR1 and CDR2 sequences are LNHDA and SQIVND (reference sequence).

The chain carries TRBV5-1 and TRBJ1-1, with TRBD1 as a possible D gene (6 bases). Looked up from germline, CDR1 is SGHRS and CDR2 is YFSETQ. This CDR3 is built from 13 residues. V lost 0 bases and J 5 bases, leaving 8 bases between the germline ends. DNA of the CDR3: TGCGCCAGCAGCTTGGCCCAGGGGACTGAAGCTTTCTTT. Protein sequence: CASSLAQGTEAFF.

This chain joins TRBV4-1 and TRBJ2-1; TRBD2 aligns across 15 bases. After removal of 4 bases from V and 4 bases from J, the junction contained 17 bases not matched to a gene. The CDR3 has 21 amino acids. CDR1 is MGHRA, CDR2 YSYEKL, per germline. The CDR3 region is CASSPIGLAGGPSFPYNEQFF. In DNA form, the CDR3 reads TGCGCCAGCAGCCCTATCGGACTAGCGGGAGGGCCGTCTTTCCCTTACAATGAGCAGTTCTTC.

The chain employs TRBV28 and TRBJ2-2; maybe TRBD2 (5 bases). CDR1 and CDR2 from the germline V gene are MDHEN and SYDVKM. Trimming removed 6 bases from V and 1 base from J, with 15 bases in between. The length of the CDR3 is 16 residues. This chain's CDR3 is CASRPQTGMNTGELFF. CDR3 bases: TGTGCCAGCAGGCCTCAAACGGGAATGAACACCGGGGAGCTGTTTTTT. The variable domain in full, completed from reference TRBV28 and TRBJ2-2, reads DVKVTQSSRYLVKRTGEKVFLECVQDMDHENMFWYRQDPGLGLRLIYFSYDVKMKEKGDIPEGYSVSREKKERFSLILESASTNQTSMYLCASRPQTGMNTGELFFGEGSRLTVL.

This clone was found once. The chain combines TRBV19 with TRBJ2-1; no firm D call. Germline loops: CDR1 LNHDA, CDR2 SQIVND (reference sequence). V lost 7 bases, J lost 0 bases, and 10 bases lay in between. This CDR3 region has 14 residues. CDR3 nucleotides: TGTGCCAGTAACTTAGGGTTCTCCTACAATGAGCAGTTCTTC. Translating it yields CASNLGFSYNEQFF.

This chain uses TRBV5-4 with TRBJ1-1, with TRBD1 identical over 9 bases. V dropped 5 bases and J dropped 5; count of bases not matched to a gene: 10. Germline values: CDR1 SGHNT, CDR2 YYREEE (reference sequence). The CDR3 is 15 amino acids. The CDR3 region is CASRAGGTGLTEAFF. For the CDR3, the DNA is TGTGCCAGCAGGGCGGGAGGGACAGGGCTGACTGAAGCTTTCTTT. Using reference TRBV5-4 and TRBJ1-1 for the parts outside the CDR3, the full variable domain is ETGVTQSPTHLIKTRGQQVTLRCSSQSGHNTVSWYQQALGQGPQFIFQYYREEENGRGNFPPRFSGLQFPNYSSELNVNALELDDSALYLCASRAGGTGLTEAFFGQGTRLTVV.

This chain connects TRBV4-1 to TRBJ1-3; possible D gene TRBD1, 5 bases. Trimming cost V 0 bases and J 0 bases, with 6 bases left between them. The CDR3 contains 15 residues. The germline gives CDR1 MGHRA, CDR2 YSYEKL. The CDR3 sequence is CASSQDRGSGNTIYF. The CDR3 DNA reads as TGCGCCAGCAGCCAAGATAGGGGCTCTGGAAACACCATATATTTT.

The chain employs TRBV28 and TRBJ1-2, with D unclear. Germline loops: CDR1 MDHEN, CDR2 SYDVKM. The CDR3 totals 12 residues. V was pared by 8 bases and J by 1 base, with 8 bases between. CDR3 coding DNA: TGTGCCAGCGGGGAGCATAACTATGGCTACACCTTC. Translation gives CASGEHNYGYTF.